This T cell receptor (beta chain) was recovered during a study of early stage breast cancer tumors. Overall study results and limits: Compared with adjacent normal breast, tumors showed about 2.5-fold denser, more clonal T cells. Commonly generated sequences made up most enriched TCRB sequences shared between patients.

Losses at the gene ends were 5 bases for V and 7 bases for J; bases not matched to a gene: 6. Germline CDR1 reads SGHAT; CDR2 reads FQNNGV. The CDR3 sequence is 14 residues long. Sequencing was performed with immunoSEQ multiplex PCR; in TCRdb, only in-frame clones are kept and a portion is missing. Among roughly 25,000 clones listed, over 60% were seen once. Note on this clone: Its antigen is currently unknown.

This clonotype was obtained from a person aged 55 to 70 with breast cancer. V is TRBV11-2 and J is TRBJ2-2; TRBD1 matches 8 bases. Sequenced material: breast tumor tissue. In DNA form, the CDR3 reads TGTGCCAGCAGCCCGACAGGGGCGGTCGGGGAGCTGTTTTTT. Protein product: CASSPTGAVGELFF.